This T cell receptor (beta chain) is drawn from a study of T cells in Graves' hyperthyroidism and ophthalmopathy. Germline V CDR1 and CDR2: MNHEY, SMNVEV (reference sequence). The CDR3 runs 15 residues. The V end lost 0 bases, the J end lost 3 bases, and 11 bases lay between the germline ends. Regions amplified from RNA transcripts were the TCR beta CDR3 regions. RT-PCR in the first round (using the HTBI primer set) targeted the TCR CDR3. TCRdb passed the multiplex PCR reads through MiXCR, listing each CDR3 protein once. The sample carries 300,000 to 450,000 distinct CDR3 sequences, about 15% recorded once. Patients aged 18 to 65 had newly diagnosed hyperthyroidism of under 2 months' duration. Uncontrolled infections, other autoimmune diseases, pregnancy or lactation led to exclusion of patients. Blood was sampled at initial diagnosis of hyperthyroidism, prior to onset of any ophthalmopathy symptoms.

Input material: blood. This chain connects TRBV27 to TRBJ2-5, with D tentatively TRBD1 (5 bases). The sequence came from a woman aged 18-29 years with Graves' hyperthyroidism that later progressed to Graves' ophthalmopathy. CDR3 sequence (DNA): TGTGCCAGCAGTTTATCTCGCAGGGCCGAAGAGACCCAGTACTTC. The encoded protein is CASSLSRRAEETQYF.